The TCR beta chain described here comes from a study of siplizumab effects on memory and regulatory T cells. With regard to this clone: Its antigen remains unidentified.

About 100,000 TCR templates underwent assay in each sample. The protocol was immunoSEQ multiplex PCR, while the TCRdb copy is restricted to in-frame clones and leaves out a portion. This table has approximately 100,000 clones, 94% appearing once. V lost 11 bases and J 0 bases, leaving 13 bases between the germline ends. The CDR3 is 13 residues long. Germline V gene sequence: CDR1 MNHEY, CDR2 SMNVEV (reference sequence). Broader study findings: Naive versus memory phenotype went unassigned for roughly 75-96% of proliferating CD4+ or CD8+ clones. Naive T cells appeared more varied than memory cells and looked like key alloresponse contributors. Among sequences traceable to unstimulated CD4+ memory cells, alloreactive ones were significantly reduced by siplizumab.

V gene TRBV27 combines with J gene TRBJ1-1; D possibly corresponds to TRBD1 (6 bases). This sequence was found in a human donor in good health. Material for sequencing was Tregs sorted from blood. The CDR3 DNA reads TGTGCCGCTAGGGGACACGTGAACACTGAAGCTTTCTTT. Protein: CAARGHVNTEAFF.